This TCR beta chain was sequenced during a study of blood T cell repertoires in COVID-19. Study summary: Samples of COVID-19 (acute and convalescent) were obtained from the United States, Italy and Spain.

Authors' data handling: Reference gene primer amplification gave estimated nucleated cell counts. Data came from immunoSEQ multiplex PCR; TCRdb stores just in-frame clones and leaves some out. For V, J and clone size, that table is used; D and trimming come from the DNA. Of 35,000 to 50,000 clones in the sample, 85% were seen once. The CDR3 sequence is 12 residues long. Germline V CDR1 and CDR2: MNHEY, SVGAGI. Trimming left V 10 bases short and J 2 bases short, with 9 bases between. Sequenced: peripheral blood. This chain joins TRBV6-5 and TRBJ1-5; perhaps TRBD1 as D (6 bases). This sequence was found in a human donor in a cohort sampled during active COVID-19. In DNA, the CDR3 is TGTGCCACCTGGACAGGCAATCAGCCCCAGCATTTT. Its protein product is CATWTGNQPQHF.